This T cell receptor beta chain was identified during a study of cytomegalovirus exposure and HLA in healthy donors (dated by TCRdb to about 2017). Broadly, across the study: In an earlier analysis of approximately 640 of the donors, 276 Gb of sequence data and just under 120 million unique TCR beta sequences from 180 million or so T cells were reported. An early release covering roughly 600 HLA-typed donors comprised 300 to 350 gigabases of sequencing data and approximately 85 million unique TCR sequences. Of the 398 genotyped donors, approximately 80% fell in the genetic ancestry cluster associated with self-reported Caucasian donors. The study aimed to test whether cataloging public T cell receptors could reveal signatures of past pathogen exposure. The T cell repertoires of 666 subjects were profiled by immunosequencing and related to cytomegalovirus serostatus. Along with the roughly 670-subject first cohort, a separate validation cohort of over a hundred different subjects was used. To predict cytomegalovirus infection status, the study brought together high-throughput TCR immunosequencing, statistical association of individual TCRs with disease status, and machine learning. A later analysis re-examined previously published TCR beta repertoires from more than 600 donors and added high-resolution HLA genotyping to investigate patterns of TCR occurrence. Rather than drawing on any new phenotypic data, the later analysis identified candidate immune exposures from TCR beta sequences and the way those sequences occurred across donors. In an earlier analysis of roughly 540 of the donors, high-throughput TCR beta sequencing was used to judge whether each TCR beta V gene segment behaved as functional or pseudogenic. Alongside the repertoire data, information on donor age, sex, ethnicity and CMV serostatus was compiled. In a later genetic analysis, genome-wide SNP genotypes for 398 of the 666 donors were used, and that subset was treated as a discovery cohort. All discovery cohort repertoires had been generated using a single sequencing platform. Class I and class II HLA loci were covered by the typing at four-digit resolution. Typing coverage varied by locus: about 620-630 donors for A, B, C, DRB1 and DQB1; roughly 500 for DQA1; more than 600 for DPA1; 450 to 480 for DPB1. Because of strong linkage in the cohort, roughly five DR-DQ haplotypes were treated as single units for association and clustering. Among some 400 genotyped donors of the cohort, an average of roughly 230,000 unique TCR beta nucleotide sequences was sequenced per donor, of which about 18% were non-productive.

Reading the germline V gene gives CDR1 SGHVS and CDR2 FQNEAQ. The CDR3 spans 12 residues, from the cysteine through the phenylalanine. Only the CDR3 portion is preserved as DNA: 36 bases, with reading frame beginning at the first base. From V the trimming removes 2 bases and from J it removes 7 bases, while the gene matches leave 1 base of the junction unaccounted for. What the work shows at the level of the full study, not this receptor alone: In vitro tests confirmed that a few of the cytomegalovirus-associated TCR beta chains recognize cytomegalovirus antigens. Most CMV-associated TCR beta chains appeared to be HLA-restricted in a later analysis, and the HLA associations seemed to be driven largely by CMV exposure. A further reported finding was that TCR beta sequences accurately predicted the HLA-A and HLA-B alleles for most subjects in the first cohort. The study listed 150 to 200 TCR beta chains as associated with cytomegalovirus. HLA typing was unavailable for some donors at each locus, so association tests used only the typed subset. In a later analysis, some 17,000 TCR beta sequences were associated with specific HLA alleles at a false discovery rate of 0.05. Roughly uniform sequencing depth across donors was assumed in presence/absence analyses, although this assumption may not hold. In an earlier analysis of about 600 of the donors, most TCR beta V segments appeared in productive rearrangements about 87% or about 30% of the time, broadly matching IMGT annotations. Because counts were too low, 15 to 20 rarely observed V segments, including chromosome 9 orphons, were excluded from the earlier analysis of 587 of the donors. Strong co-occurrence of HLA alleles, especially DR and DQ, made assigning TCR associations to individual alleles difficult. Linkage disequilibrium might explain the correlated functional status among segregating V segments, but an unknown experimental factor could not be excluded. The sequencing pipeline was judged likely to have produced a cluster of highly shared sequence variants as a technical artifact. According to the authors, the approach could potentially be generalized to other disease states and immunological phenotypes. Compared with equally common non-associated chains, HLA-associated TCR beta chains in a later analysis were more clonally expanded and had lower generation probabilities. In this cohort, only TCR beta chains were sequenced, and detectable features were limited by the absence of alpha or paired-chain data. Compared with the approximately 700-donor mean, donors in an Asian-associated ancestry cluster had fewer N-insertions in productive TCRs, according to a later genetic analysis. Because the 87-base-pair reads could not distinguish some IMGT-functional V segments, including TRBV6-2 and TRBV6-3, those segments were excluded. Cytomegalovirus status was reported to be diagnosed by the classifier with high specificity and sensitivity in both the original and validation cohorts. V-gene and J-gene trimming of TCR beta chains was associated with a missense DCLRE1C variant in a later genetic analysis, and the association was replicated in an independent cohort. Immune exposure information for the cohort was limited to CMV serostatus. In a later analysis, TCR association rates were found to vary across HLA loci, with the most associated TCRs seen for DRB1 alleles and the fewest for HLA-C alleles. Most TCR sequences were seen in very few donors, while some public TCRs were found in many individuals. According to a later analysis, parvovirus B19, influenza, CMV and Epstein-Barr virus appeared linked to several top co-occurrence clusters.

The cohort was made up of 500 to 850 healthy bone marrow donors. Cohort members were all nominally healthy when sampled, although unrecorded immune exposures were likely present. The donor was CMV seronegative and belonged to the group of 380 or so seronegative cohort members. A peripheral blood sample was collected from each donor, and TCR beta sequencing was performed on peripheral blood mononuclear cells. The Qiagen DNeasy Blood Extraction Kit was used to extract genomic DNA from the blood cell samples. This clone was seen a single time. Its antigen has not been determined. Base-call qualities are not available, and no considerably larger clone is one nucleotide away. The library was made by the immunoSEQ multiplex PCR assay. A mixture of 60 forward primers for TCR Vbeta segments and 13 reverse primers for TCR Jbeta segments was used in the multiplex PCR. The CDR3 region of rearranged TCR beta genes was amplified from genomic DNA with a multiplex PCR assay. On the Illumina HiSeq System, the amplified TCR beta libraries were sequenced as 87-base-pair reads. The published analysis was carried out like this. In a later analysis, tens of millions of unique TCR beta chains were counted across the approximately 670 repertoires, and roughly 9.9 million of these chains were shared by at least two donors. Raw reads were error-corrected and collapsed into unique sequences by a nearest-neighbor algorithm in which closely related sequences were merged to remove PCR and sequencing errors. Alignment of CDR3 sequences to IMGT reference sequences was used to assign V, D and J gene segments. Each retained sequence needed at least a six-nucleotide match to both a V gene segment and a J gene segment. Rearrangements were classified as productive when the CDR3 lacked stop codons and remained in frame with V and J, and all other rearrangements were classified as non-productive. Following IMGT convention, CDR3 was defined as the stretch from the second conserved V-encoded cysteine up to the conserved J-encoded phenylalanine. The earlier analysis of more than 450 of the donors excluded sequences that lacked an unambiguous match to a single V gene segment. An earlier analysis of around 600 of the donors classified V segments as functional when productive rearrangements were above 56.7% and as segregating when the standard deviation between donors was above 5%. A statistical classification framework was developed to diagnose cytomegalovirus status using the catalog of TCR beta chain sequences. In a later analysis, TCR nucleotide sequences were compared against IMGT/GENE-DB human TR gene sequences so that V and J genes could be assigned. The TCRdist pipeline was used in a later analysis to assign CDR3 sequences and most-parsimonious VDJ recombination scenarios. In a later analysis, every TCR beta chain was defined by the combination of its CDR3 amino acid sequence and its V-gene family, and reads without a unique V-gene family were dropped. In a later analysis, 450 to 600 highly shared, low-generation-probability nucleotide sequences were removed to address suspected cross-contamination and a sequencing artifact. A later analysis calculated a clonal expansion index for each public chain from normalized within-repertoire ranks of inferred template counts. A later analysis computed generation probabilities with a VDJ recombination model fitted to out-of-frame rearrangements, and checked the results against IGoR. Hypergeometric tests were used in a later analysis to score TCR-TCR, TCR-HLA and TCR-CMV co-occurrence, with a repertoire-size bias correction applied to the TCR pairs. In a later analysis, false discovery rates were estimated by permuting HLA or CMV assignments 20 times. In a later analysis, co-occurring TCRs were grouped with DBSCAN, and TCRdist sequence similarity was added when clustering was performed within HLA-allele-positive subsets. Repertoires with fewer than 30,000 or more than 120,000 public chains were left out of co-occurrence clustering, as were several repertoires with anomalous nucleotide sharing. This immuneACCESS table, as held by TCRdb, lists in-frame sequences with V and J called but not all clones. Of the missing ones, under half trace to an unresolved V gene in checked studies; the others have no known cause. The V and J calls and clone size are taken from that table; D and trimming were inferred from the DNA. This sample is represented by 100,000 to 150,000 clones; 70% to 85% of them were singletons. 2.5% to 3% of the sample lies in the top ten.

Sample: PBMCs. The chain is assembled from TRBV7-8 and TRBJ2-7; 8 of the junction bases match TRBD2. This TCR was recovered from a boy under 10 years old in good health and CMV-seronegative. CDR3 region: CASSLTGGEQYF. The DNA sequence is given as TGTGCCAGCAGCTTAACGGGGGGGGAGCAGTACTTC.